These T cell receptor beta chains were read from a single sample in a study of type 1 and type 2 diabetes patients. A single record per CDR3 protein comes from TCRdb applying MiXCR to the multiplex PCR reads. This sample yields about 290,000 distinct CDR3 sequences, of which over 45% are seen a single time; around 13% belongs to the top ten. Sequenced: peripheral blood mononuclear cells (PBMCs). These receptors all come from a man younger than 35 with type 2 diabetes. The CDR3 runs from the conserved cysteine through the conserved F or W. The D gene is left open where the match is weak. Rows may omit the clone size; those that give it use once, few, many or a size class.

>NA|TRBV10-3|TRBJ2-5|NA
CAIQSADWETQYF
TGTGCCATCCAGAGTGCGGATTGGGAGACCCAGTACTTC
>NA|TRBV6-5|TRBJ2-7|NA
CASSSGRKSYEQYF
TGTGCCAGCAGTTCGGGCAGGAAATCCTACGAGCAGTACTTC
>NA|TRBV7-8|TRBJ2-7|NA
CASLPEDHSYEQYF
TGTGCCAGCCTGCCCGAGGACCACTCCTACGAGCAGTACTTC
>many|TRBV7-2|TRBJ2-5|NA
CASSLGGGWETQYF
TGTGCCAGCAGCTTAGGGGGTGGGTGGGAGACCCAGTACTTC
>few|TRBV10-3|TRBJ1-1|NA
CAISEKMTGEAFF
TGTGCCATCAGTGAAAAAATGACCGGTGAAGCTTTCTTT
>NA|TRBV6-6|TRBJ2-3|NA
CASRFPQGGTDTQYF
TGTGCCAGCAGGTTCCCCCAGGGCGGCACAGATACGCAGTATTTT
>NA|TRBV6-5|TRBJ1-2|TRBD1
CASSYYGSADRGNYGYTF
TGTGCCAGCAGTTACTACGGTTCAGCCGACAGGGGGAACTATGGCTACACCTTC
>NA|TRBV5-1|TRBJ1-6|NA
CASSLESYNSPLHF
TGCGCCAGCAGCTTGGAGAGCTATAATTCACCCCTCCACTTT
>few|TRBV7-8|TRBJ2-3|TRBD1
CASSSLGGQGENTQYF
TGTGCCAGCAGCTCCCTCGGGGGACAGGGTGAGAATACGCAGTATTTT
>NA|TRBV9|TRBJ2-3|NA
CASRGLDGKDTQYF
TGTGCCAGCAGGGGACTTGACGGGAAAGATACGCAGTATTTT
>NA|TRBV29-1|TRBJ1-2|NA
CSVPIRAANYGYTF
TGCAGCGTCCCAATCCGGGCAGCCAACTATGGCTACACCTTC
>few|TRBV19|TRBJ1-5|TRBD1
CASGQGSEQPQHF
TGTGCCAGCGGACAGGGTTCCGAGCAGCCCCAGCATTTT
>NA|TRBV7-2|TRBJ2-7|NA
CAGSSRTGLAYEQYF
TGTGCCGGCAGCTCTCGGACGGGTTTGGCCTACGAGCAGTACTTC
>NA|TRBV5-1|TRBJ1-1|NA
CASTLGDEVPRAEAFF
TGCGCCAGCACCTTAGGCGACGAGGTGCCGCGGGCTGAAGCTTTCTTT
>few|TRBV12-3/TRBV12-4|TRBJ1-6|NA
CASSLNLNSPLHF
TGTGCCAGCAGTTTAAACCTCAATTCACCCCTCCACTTT
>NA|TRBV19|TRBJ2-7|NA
CASSIGNPYEQYF
TGTGCCAGTAGTATAGGGAACCCGTACGAGCAGTACTTC
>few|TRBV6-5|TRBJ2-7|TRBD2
CASSPGGSGSGEQYF
TGTGCCAGCAGTCCCGGTGGTAGCGGGAGCGGCGAGCAGTACTTC
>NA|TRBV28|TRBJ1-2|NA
CASSLSAGRANYGYTF
TGTGCCAGCAGTTTGTCCGCAGGTCGAGCTAACTATGGCTACACCTTC
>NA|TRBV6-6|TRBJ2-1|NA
CASSYSRVESDEQFF
TGTGCCAGCAGTTACTCCCGGGTTGAGTCAGATGAGCAGTTCTTC
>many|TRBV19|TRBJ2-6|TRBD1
CASGTGGSGANVLTF
TGTGCCAGTGGGACAGGGGGCTCTGGGGCCAACGTCCTGACTTTC
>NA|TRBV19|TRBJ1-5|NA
CASMASSNQPQHF
TGTGCCAGTATGGCGAGTAGCAATCAGCCCCAGCATTTT
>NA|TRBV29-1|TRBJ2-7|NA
CSVPGAHSYEQYF
TGCAGCGTCCCCGGGGCCCACTCCTACGAGCAGTACTTC
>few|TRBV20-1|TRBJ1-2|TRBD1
CSAHRDRNYGYTF
TGCAGTGCGCACCGGGACAGGAACTATGGCTACACCTTC
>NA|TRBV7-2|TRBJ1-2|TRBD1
CASSLGTGFHGYTF
TGTGCCAGCAGCTTAGGGACAGGGTTTCACGGCTACACCTTC
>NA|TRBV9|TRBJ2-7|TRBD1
CASSVGTGGSEQYF
TGTGCCAGCAGCGTTGGGACAGGGGGCTCCGAGCAGTACTTC
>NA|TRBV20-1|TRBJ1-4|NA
CSANGQTTNEKLFF
TGCAGTGCTAATGGACAGACGACTAATGAAAAACTGTTTTTT
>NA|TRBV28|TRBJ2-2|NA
CASSSALSTGELFF
TGTGCCAGCAGTTCGGCACTAAGCACCGGGGAGCTGTTTTTT
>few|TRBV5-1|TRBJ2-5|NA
CASCLSGDQETQYF
TGCGCCAGTTGTCTTTCGGGCGACCAAGAGACCCAGTACTTC
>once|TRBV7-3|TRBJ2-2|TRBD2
CASSFRTSGSWDTGELFF
TGTGCCAGCAGCTTCCGGACTAGCGGGAGTTGGGACACCGGGGAGCTGTTTTTT
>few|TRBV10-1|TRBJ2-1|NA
CASSEGGINYEQFF
TGCGCCAGCAGTGAAGGAGGCATCAACTATGAGCAGTTCTTC
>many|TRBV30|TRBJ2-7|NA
CAWSGASPRDEQYF
TGTGCCTGGAGTGGAGCAAGCCCTCGGGACGAGCAGTACTTC
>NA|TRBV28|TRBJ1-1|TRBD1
CASDQGALTEAFF
TGTGCCAGCGACCAGGGGGCGCTCACTGAAGCTTTCTTT
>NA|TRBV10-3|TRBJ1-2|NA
CAIQTENYGYTF
TGTGCCATCCAGACCGAGAACTATGGCTACACCTTC
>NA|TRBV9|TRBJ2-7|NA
CASSVAAGDTYEQYF
TGTGCCAGCAGCGTAGCGGCGGGGGACACCTACGAGCAGTACTTC
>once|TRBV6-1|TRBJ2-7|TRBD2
CAGGIAGRYEQYF
TGTGCCGGCGGTATAGCGGGGCGCTACGAGCAGTACTTC
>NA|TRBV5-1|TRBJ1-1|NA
CASSQRPLRATAAFF
TGCGCCAGCAGCCAACGTCCACTCAGGGCCACTGCAGCTTTCTTT